This T cell receptor beta chain derives from a study of regulatory T cells in long-lasting Graves disease. Time point of the sample: newly diagnosed GD, antithyroid drugs for less than 3 months. Extracted PBMC RNA gave rise to the TCR library. CDR1 GTSNPN and CDR2 SVGIG come from the germline V gene (reference sequence). The V and J ends lost 0 bases and 6 bases, in that order; junction bases with no gene match: 4. The CDR3 is 15 residues long. This clonotype was counted many times. In building TCR beta libraries, iRepertoire HTBI primers were used together with Arm-PCR of CDR3 regions. TCRdb ran MiXCR on the multiplex PCR reads and lists one entry per CDR3 protein. The table has 200,000 to 250,000 distinct CDR3 sequences, approximately 16% seen once.

The source of this sequence is a female donor with Graves disease. The V and J genes are TRBV30 and TRBJ1-5; TRBD1 agrees at 11 bases. Source: peripheral blood mononuclear cells (PBMCs), taken at new diagnosis, from a patient treated with antithyroid drugs. The CDR3 DNA follows: TGTGCCTGGAGTGTTGGGACAGGGGGTTTTCAGCCCCAGCATTTT. Its protein is CAWSVGTGGFQPQHF. The full variable domain, its missing parts supplied by reference TRBV30 and TRBJ1-5, is SQTIHQWPATLVQPVGSPLSLECTVEGTSNPNLYWYRQAAGRGLQLLFYSVGIGQISSEVPQNLSASRPQDRQFILSSKKLLLSDSGFYLCAWSVGTGGFQPQHFGDGTRLSIL.